This entry describes one T cell receptor (beta chain). No cognate antigen has been identified for it. No qualities accompany the bases; no much larger clone lies one base away. Reading the label with the study, this specimen's treatment or condition is: around 19 received Ad26.COV2.S at low or high dose, single or two shots; roughly five received placebo; per-sample allocation not given. For vaccine and placebo recipients, repertoires were sequenced using samples collected on day 63 after the first injection. Cohort 1b enrolled 20 to 30 adults aged 18-55 years at a single site in Boston, USA, between 29 July and 7 August 2020. Ad26.COV2.S was a replication-incompetent adenovirus type 26 vector that expressed a prefusion-stabilized SARS-CoV-2 spike protein derived from the original Wuhan strain. For CDR1 and CDR2, the germline V gene lists MDHEN and SYDVKM. Counted from cysteine to phenylalanine, this CDR3 has 15 amino acids. Only the CDR3 DNA is retained, 45 bases long and in frame from the first base. Trimmed from V: 3 bases; trimmed from J: 5 bases; junction bases lacking a gene match: 9.

This specimen comes from a study of Ad26.COV2.S vaccination and SARS-CoV-2 variants (dated by TCRdb to the early 2020s). For the study in its entirety: Donors in the vaccine arm were drawn from COV1001, a phase I-IIa trial of Ad26.COV2.S in healthy adults that was multicentre, randomized, double-blind and placebo-controlled. Blinding of investigators to trial group allocation was maintained during experiments and outcome assessment. Ad26.COV2.S was administered intramuscularly at a dose of 5x10^10 or 1x10^11 viral particles, either as one shot or as two shots given 56 days apart. A total of around 32 samples were included in the TCR-sequenced set, comprising roughly 19 Ad26.COV2.S vaccine recipients, 5 placebo recipients and 8 SARS-CoV-2 convalescent individuals. Participants in the trial were split at random into five groups of five each, receiving low-dose or high-dose Ad26.COV2.S once or twice, or else placebo on both occasions. The specificity and breadth of SARS-CoV-2-reactive T cell receptors after Ad26.COV2.S vaccination were assessed by TCRbeta repertoire sequencing.

Study-wide findings and limitations: Comparable non-spike TCR breadth was observed between vaccine and placebo recipients, consistent with only spike being contained in the vaccine. After vaccination, spike-specific CD8+ and CD4+ T cell responses were reported to show substantial breadth. Spike-specific TCR breadth was higher in Ad26.COV2.S recipients than in placebo recipients (P = 0.0014). It was noted by the authors that total T cell responses may have been underestimated by the TCR breadth and depth analyses. The study was not powered for comparison of responses between vaccine doses or regimens.

The immunoSEQ Assay was used to sequence TCRbeta CDR3 regions. After extraction, genomic DNA underwent amplification by bias-controlled multiplex PCR, followed by high-throughput sequencing. Per the source publication's procedure: To quantify the absolute abundance of each unique TCRbeta CDR3 region, sequences were collapsed and filtered. T cell fraction was estimated by normalizing TCRbeta template counts to usable DNA, with usable DNA measured through amplification of reference genes found in all nucleated cells. Repertoire TCRs were annotated as SARS-CoV-2-specific when V gene, CDR3 amino acid sequence and J gene were exactly matched to a known reactive TCR set. MIRA supplied the reference SARS-CoV-2 TCR set, which was filtered for enrichment in COVID-19-positive ImmuneCODE repertoires so that public or cross-reactive TCRs were removed. Drawing on the MIRA antigens, annotated TCRs were analysed further at the level of specific ORF or position within ORF. Depth was the summed frequency of annotated unique rearrangements, while breadth was defined as annotated unique rearrangements over total unique productive rearrangements. Two-sided Wilcoxon rank-sum tests were used to compare TCR breadth between groups. What TCRdb holds here is the immuneACCESS table cut down to in-frame rearrangements. Part of the clones is not present; checked against another copy, under half of the missing clones reflect an unresolved V gene, and the others are unexplained. V and J calls and clone size are given by that table; D and trimming were obtained from the DNA. This sample is represented by about 350,000 clones; around nine tenths of them were singletons. About 11% of the sample belongs to the ten largest clones.

The chain is assembled from TRBV28 and TRBJ1-1, with 7 middle bases fitting TRBD1. This material consisted of peripheral blood, taken in a trial of Ad26.COV2.S vaccine versus placebo. The sequence was collected from a person aged 18 to 65 who received the Ad26.COV2.S COVID-19 vaccine or a placebo. The DNA sequence is as follows: TGTGCCAGCAGTTTGTGGGACAGCGCGGCAACTGAAGCTTTCTTT. Its translation is CASSLWDSAATEAFF.